The 8 T cell receptor beta chains in this list originate from one sample, sequenced in a study of cytomegalovirus exposure and HLA in healthy donors. This PCR relied on a set of 60 Vbeta primers and 13 Jbeta primers. Some clones are missing from TCRdb's copy, which holds only in-frame ones; the method was immunoSEQ multiplex PCR. This sample carries some 100,000 clones, about 79% of them seen once, and the ten largest clones take 1.2%. Sequenced sample: PBMCs. The receptors come from a woman under 30 in good health and CMV-seronegative.

The chain recombines TRBV7-8 with TRBJ1-2, with 7 bases fitting TRBD1. The germline V gene encodes CDR1 SGHVS and CDR2 FQNEAQ. J gave up 3 bases and V 2 bases, and 15 bases lay outside the gene matches. The CDR3 runs 18 residues. The CDR3 nucleotides read TGTGCCAGCAGCTTACTCGACCCCGGGACAGCGATAGACTATGGCTACACCTTC. It specifies CASSLLDPGTAIDYGYTF.

The J gene is TRBJ2-2, the V gene TRBV21-1; the table assigns TRBD2, which was not confirmed against the DNA. TRBV21-1 is given as a pseudogene. CDR3 length: 17 amino acids. The CDR3 DNA reads as TGTGCCAGCATTTTCGAACTAGCGGGGGGGCCTTCCGGGGAGCTGTTTTTT. Its translation: CASIFELAGGPSGELFF.

This clone appeared a single time. The V call is TRBV19, the J call TRBJ2-5; 7 bases agree with TRBD1. CDR3 length: 13 residues. Germline V gives CDR1 LNHDA, CDR2 SQIVND (reference sequence). V lost 3 bases to trimming and J lost 5 bases; unmatched junction nucleotides: 3. The CDR3: CASSIIGGETQYF. CDR3 DNA: TGTGCCAGTAGTATTATAGGGGGCGAGACCCAGTACTTC.

As regards this clone: This sample also contains other DNA sequences that code for the same CDR3. The chain is built from TRBV4-3 and TRBJ2-3, with 8 bases that match TRBD2. The CDR3 runs to 15 residues. Per the germline V gene, CDR1 is LGHNA and CDR2 is YSLEER. Trimming took 1 base from V and 1 from J; bases not matched to a gene: 1. The CDR3 spells CASSQAGGGTDTQYF. DNA of the CDR3: TGCGCCAGCAGCCAAGCGGGGGGGGGCACAGATACGCAGTATTTT.

This chain links TRBV4-3 with TRBJ1-4; the D gene is possibly TRBD1 (6 bases). CDR1 LGHNA and CDR2 YSLEER come from the germline V gene. The V gene lost 1 base and the J gene lost 3 bases, with 12 bases spanning the gap. This CDR3 region has 16 residues. The CDR3 DNA reads as TGCGCCAGCAGCCAAGGCGGGGGGCGCCCTAATGAAAAACTGTTTTTT. It specifies CASSQGGGRPNEKLFF.

The V call is TRBV27, the J call TRBJ1-1, with D possibly matching TRBD1 (5 bases). The CDR3 sequence is 15 residues long. Germline V gene data show CDR1 as MNHEY and CDR2 as SMNVEV (reference sequence). The V and J ends lost 6 bases and 5 bases respectively, with 19 bases between them. The CDR3 spells CASSPGGSLGTEAFF. DNA of the CDR3: TGTGCCAGCAGCCCGGGGGGTTCGTTGGGTACTGAAGCTTTCTTT.

The V and J genes are TRBV5-1 and TRBJ2-3, with 7 bases identical to TRBD2. This CDR3 contains 18 residues. The J segment lost 4 bases and the V segment lost 4 bases, leaving 18 bases of the junction unmatched. From germline, CDR1 is SGHRS and CDR2 YFSETQ. The CDR3 region is CASSPAGRTRGVSDTQYF. CDR3 in DNA: TGCGCCAGCAGCCCGGCTGGACGGACTAGAGGGGTTTCAGATACGCAGTATTTT.

A single count supports this clone. The chain links TRBV5-1 to TRBJ2-7; weak D call: TRBD1 (6 bases). Germline V lookup: CDR1 SGHRS, CDR2 YFSETQ. V lost 6 bases and J lost 0, with 16 bases in between. The CDR3 contains 15 residues. In DNA form, the CDR3 reads TGCGCCAGCATTAAGGGGGAAGGAACCTCCTACGAGCAGTACTTC. It codes for CASIKGEGTSYEQYF.